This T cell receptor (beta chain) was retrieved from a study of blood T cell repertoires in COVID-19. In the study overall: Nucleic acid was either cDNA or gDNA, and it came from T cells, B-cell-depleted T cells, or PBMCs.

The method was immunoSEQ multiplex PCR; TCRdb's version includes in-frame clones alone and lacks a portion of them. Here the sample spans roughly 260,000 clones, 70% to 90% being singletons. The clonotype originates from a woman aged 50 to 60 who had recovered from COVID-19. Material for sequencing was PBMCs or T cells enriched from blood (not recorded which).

The chain's CDR3 is CASSPLRSSYEQYF. In nucleotides, the CDR3 is TGTGCCAGCAGCCCCCTAAGGAGCTCCTACGAGCAGTACTTC. The gene calls are TRBV7-9 and TRBJ2-7; no definite D call. Looked up from germline, CDR1 is SEHNR and CDR2 is FQNEAQ (reference sequence). The CDR3 totals 14 residues. Trimming shortened V by 5 bases and J by 0 bases, and 11 bases separated the two germline ends.